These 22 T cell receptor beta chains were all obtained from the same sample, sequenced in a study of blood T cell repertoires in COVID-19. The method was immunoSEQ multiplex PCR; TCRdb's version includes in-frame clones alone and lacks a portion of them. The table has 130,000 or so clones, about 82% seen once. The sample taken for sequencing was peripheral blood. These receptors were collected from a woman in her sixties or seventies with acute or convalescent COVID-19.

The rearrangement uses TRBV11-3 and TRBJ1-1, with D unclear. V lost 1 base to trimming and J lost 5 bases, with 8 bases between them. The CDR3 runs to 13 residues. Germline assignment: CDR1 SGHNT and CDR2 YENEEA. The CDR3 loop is CASSLVARTEAFF. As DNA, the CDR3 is TGTGCCAGCAGCTTAGTAGCGAGGACTGAAGCTTTCTTT.

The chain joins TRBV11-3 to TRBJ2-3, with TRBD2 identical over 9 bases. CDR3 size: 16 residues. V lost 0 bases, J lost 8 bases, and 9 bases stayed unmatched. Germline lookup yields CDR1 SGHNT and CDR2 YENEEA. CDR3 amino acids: CASSLEVAGVRATQYF. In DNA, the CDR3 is TGTGCCAGCAGCTTAGAAGTAGCGGGGGTTCGGGCTACGCAGTATTTT.

Here the CDR3 reads CASSLSGHPQETQYF. The CDR3 nucleotides are TGTGCCAGCAGTTTATCGGGACACCCTCAAGAGACCCAGTACTTC. This chain uses TRBV27 with TRBJ2-5; TRBD1 might be the D (6 bases). Per germline, CDR1 MNHEY and CDR2 SMNVEV (reference sequence). The CDR3 covers 15 residues. Trimming took off 0 bases at V and 2 bases at J, with 10 bases between the two ends.

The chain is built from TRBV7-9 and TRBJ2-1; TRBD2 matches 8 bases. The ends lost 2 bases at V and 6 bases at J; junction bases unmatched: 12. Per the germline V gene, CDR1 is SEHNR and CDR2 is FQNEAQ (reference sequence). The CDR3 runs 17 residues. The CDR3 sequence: CASSLSGGVGFGNEQFF. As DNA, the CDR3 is TGTGCCAGCAGCTTAAGCGGGGGAGTAGGGTTTGGCAATGAGCAGTTCTTC.

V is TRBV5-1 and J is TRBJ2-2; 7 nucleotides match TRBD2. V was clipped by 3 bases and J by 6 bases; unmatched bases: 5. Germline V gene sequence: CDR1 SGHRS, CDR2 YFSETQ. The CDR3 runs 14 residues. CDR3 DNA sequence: TGCGCCAGCAGCTCACTAGCGTCGGCCGGGGAGCTGTTTTTT. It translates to CASSSLASAGELFF.

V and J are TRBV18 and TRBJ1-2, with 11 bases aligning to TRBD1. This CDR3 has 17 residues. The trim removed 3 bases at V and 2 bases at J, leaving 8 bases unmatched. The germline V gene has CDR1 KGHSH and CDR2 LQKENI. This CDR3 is CASSPVGQGGANYGYTF. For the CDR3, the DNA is TGTGCCAGCTCACCGGTGGGACAGGGGGGCGCCAACTATGGCTACACCTTC. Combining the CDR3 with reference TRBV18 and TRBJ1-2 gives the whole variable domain NAGVMQNPRHLVRRRGQEARLRCSPMKGHSHVYWYRQLPEEGLKFMVYLQKENIIDESGMPKERFSAEFPKEGPSILRIQQVVRGDSAAYFCASSPVGQGGANYGYTFGSGTRLTVV.

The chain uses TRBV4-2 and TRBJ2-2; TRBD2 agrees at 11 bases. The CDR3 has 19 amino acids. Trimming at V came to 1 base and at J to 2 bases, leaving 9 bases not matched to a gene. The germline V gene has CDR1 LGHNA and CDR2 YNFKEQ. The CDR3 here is CASSQVLAGGNPNTGELFF. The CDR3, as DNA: TGTGCCAGCAGCCAAGTGCTAGCGGGGGGTAATCCCAACACCGGGGAGCTGTTTTTT.

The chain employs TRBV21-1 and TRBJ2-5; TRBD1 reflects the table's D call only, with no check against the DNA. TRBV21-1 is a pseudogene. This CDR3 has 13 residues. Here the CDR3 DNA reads TGTGCCAGCATCAGGGGGCGTCGGAAGACCCAGTACTTC. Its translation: CASIRGRRKTQYF.

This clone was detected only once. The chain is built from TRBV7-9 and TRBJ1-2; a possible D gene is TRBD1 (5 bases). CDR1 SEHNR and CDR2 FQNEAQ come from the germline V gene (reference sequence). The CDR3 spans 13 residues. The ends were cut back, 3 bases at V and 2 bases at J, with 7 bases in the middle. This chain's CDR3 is CASSFQGNYGYTF. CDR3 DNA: TGTGCCAGCAGCTTTCAGGGAAACTATGGCTACACCTTC.

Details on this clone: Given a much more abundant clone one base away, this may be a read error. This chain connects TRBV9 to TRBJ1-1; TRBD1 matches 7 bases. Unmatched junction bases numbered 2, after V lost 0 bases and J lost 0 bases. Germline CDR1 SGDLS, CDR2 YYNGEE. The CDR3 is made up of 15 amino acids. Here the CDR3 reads CASSVEGQLNTEAFF. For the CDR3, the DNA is TGTGCCAGCAGCGTAGAGGGACAGCTGAACACTGAAGCTTTCTTT.

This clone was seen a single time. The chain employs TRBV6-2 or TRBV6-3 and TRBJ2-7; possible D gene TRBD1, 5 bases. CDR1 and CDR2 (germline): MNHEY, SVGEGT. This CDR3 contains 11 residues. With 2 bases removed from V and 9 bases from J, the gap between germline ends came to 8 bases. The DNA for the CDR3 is TGTGCCAGCAGTTACGGGGCGAGGCAGTACTTC. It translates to CASSYGARQYF.

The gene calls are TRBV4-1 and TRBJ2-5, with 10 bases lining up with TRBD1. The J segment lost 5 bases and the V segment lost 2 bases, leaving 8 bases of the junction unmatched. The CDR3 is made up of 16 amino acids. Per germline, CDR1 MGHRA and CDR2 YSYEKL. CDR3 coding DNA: TGCGCCAGCAGCCAACGGGACAGGGGTAGGGAGGAGACCCAGTACTTC. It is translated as CASSQRDRGREETQYF.

The CDR3 DNA is TGCGCCAGCAGCCAAGTAGTGCAGGGGGACTATGGCTACACCTTC. It encodes CASSQVVQGDYGYTF. V gene TRBV4-1 combines with J gene TRBJ1-2; 7 bases match TRBD1. V was clipped by 1 base and J by 3 bases; unmatched bases: 5. CDR1 is MGHRA and CDR2 is YSYEKL in the germline V gene. The CDR3 is 15 residues long.

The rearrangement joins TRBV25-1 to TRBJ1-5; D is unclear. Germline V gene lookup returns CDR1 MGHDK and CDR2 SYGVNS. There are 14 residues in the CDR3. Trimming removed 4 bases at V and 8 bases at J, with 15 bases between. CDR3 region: CASSVSGSWEPQHF. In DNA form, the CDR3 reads TGTGCCAGCAGTGTTTCAGGTTCTTGGGAGCCCCAGCATTTT.

The CDR3 sequence: CASSSTGQLYGYTF. CDR3 nucleotide sequence: TGTGCCAGCAGCTCAACGGGACAGCTCTATGGCTACACCTTC. The chain employs TRBV5-8 and TRBJ1-2; 7 nucleotides line up with TRBD1. The CDR3 totals 14 residues. CDR1 and CDR2 from the germline V gene are SGHTS and YDEGEE. Trimming took 3 bases from V and 4 from J; bases not matched to a gene: 6.

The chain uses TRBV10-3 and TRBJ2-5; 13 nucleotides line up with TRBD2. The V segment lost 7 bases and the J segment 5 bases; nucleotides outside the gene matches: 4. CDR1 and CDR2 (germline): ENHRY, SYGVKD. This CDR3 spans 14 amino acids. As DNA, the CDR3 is TGTGCCATCAAGGGGACTAGCGGGGCGGAGACCCAGTACTTC. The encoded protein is CAIKGTSGAETQYF.

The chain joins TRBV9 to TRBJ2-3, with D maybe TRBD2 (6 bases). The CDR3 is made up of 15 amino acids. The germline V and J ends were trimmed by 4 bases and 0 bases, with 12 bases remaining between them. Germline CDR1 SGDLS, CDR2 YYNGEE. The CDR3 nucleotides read TGTGCCAGCAGCAATAGCGGACGAAGCACAGATACGCAGTATTTT. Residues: CASSNSGRSTDTQYF.

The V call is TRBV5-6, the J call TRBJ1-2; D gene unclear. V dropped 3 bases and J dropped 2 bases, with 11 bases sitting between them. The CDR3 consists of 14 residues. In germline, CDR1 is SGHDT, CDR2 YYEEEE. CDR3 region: CASSYQTGNYGYTF. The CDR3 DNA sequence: TGTGCCAGCAGCTACCAAACCGGGAACTATGGCTACACCTTC. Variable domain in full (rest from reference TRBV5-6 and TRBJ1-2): DAGVTQSPTHLIKTRGQQVTLRCSPKSGHDTVSWYQQALGQGPQFIFQYYEEEERQRGNFPDRFSGHQFPNYSSELNVNALLLGDSALYLCASSYQTGNYGYTFGSGTRLTVV.

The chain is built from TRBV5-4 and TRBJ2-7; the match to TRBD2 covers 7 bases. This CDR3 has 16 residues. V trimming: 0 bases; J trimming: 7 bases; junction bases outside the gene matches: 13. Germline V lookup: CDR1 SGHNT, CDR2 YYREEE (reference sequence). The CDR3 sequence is CASSLDQGPRAGEQYF. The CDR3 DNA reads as TGTGCCAGCAGCTTGGATCAGGGACCCCGAGCGGGGGAGCAGTACTTC.

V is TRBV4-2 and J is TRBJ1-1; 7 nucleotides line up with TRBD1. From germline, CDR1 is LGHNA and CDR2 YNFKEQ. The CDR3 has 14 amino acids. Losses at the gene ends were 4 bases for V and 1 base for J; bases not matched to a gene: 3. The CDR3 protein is CASSPGQWNTEAFF. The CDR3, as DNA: TGTGCCAGCAGCCCGGGACAGTGGAACACTGAAGCTTTCTTT.

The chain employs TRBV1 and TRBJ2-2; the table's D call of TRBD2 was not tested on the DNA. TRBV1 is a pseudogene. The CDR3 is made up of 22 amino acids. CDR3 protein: CTSSQECAASGQALLWRGELFF. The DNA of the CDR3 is TGCACCAGCAGCCAAGAATGCGCGGCTAGCGGGCAGGCCCTCTTGTGGAGGGGGGAGCTGTTTTTT.

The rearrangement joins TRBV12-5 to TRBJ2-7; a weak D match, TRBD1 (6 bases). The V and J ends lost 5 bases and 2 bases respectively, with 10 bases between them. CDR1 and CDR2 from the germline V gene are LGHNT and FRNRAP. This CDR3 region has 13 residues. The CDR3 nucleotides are TGTGCTAGTGGTCGTGGACAGCCCTACGAGCAGTACTTC. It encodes CASGRGQPYEQYF.